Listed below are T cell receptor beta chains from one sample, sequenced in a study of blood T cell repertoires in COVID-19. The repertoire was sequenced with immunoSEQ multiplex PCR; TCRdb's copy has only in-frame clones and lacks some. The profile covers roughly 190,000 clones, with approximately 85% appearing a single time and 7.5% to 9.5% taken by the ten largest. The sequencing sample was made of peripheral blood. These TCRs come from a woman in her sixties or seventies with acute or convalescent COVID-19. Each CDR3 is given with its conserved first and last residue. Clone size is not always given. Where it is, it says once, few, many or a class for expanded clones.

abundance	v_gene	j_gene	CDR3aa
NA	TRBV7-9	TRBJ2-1	CASSVLAGRDNEQFF
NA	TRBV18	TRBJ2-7	CASSPWQGTEEQYF
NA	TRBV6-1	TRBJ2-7	CASSGLGQAYEQYF
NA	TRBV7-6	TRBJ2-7	CASSARVLAGYHEQYF
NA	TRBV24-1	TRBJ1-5	CATSDSADYSNQPQHF
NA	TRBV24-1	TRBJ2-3	CATSTPLGGVGSTDTQYF
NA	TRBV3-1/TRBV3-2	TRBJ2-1	CASSYTGNEQFF
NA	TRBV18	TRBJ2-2	CASSLFAGGPNTGELFF
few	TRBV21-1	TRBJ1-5	CASSLPGQSNQPQHF
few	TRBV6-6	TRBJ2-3	CASRPTSGRTTDTQYF
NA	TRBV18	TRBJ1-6	CASSPTGRNSPLHF
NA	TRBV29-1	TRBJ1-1	CSVGPPAGGTEAFF
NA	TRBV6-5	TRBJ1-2	CASSYVGAGLGYGYTF
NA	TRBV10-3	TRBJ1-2	CAISDRSGTGVGGYTF
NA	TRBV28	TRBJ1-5	CASSLTETGGKQPQHF
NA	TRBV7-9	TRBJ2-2	CASSFPSGSGRTGELFF
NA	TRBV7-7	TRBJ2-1	CASSLGASGSMAYNEQFF
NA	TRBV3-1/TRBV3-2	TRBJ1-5	CASNSPNQPQHF
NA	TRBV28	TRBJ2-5	CASKVAGETQYF
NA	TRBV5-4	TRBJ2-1	CASSSTSGSHNEQFF
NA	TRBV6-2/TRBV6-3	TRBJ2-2	CASSYGDRGAGELFF
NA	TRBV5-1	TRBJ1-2	CASSPRQGLNYGYTF
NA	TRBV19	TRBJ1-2	CASSRQGFNYGYTF
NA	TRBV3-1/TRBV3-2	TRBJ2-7	CASSQGTSGRFYEQYF
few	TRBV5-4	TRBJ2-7	CASSLTPTREVAGEQYF
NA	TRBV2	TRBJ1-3	CAIRQGSSGNTIYF
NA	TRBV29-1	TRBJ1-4	CSVDPGQGGLFF
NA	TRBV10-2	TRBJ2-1	CAAVPGGTYNEQFF
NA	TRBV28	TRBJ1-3	CATRQLIGGNTIYF
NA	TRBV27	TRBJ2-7	CASSYRGQGTYEQYF
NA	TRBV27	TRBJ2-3	CASSFSRESSTDTQYF
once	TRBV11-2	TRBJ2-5	CASSFFTGRGETQYF
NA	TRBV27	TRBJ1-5	CASSFTGASNQPQHF
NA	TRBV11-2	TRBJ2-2	CASSSAAGELFF
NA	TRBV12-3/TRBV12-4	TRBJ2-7	CASSSRQFEQYF
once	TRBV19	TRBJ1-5	CASSSTEPGNQPQHF
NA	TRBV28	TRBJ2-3	CASRLAGGGTDTQYF
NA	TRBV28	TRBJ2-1	CASSTRDRARDEQFF
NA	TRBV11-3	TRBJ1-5	CASSSGDQPQHF
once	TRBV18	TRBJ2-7	CASSPQAENYEQYF
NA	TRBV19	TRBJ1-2	CASSQDRGIYGYTF
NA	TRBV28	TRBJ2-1	CASMLAGTFFYEQFF
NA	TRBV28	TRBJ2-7	CASSLSTAYEQYF
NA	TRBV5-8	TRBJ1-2	CASSSRDRGYGYTF